The 30 T cell receptor beta chains in this list originate from one sample, sequenced in a study of T cells expressing NK-cell markers. TCRdb reprocessed the 5' RACE reads and reports one entry per CDR3 protein, with no DNA. The sample features 550,000 or so distinct CDR3 sequences, with 3% to 4.5% in its top ten. The sequenced sample was blood T cells: a sorted CD56 or NKG2C T cell subset, CD4+ or CD8+ T cells, or bulk PBMC T cells (not recorded which). Receptor source: a man between 18 and 29 years old in good health.

The chain uses TRBV27 and TRBJ2-1; the D call from TCRdb, TRBD2, cannot be confirmed without DNA. The germline CDR1 and CDR2 sequences are MNHEY and SMNVEV (reference sequence). This CDR3 has 15 residues. The CDR3: CASSLDASRYNEQFF.

V gene TRBV11-1 combines with J gene TRBJ2-1; TCRdb indicates TRBD1, and absent DNA this call remains unverified. Germline values: CDR1 SGHAT, CDR2 FQDESV (reference sequence). The CDR3 extends over 14 amino acids. The CDR3 is CASSLIMRGNEQFF.

The genes are TRBV6-2 or TRBV6-3 and TRBJ2-3. CDR1 is MNHEY and CDR2 is SVGEGT in the germline V gene. The CDR3 covers 12 residues. CDR3: CASRSEGETQYF.

The gene calls are TRBV20-1 and TRBJ2-4; TCRdb's D gene call, TRBD1, goes unchecked for lack of DNA. This CDR3 has 14 amino acids. CDR1 is DFQATT, CDR2 SNEGSKA, per germline (reference sequence). The CDR3: CSAPDRGLGNIQYF.

The rearrangement uses TRBV12-3 or TRBV12-4 and TRBJ2-7. This CDR3 region has 16 residues. The CDR3 here is CASSNQQKTGTYEQYF.

The chain recombines TRBV6-1 with TRBJ2-1; TCRdb indicates TRBD1, and absent DNA this call remains unverified. The CDR3 length is 15 residues. The germline gives CDR1 MNHNS, CDR2 SASEGT. This CDR3 is CASSDAALGEQEQFF.

The rearrangement links TRBV4-3 to TRBJ2-1; the TCRdb D gene call, TRBD2, has no DNA to confirm it. Germline V gives CDR1 LGHNA, CDR2 YSLEER. The CDR3 is made up of 17 amino acids. The CDR3 sequence: CASSQGLAGGSYNEQFF.

V is TRBV5-1 and J is TRBJ2-2. The CDR3 length is 16 residues. The germline CDR1 and CDR2 sequences are SGHRS and YFSETQ. CDR3 amino acids: CASSLVPSGNTGELFF.

The chain couples TRBV12-5 to TRBJ2-1; TCRdb's assignment of TRBD2 cannot be checked, as there is no DNA. The CDR3 has 17 residues. The germline V gene has CDR1 LGHNT and CDR2 FRNRAP. CDR3 sequence: CASGLTLGLQSYNEQFF.

This chain uses TRBV11-2 with TRBJ1-6; with no DNA, the TCRdb D assignment of TRBD1 cannot be verified. There are 15 residues in the CDR3. From germline, CDR1 is SGHAT and CDR2 FQNNGV. CDR3 sequence reads: CASSLEQGAGTPLHF.

The rearrangement joins TRBV29-1 to TRBJ2-3; TCRdb proposes TRBD1, but this gene call is untestable without DNA. CDR1 is SQVTM, CDR2 ANQGSEA, per germline. The CDR3 loop spans 11 amino acids. The CDR3 here is CSDRGGTRQYF.

This chain links TRBV7-6 with TRBJ1-2; TCRdb proposes TRBD1, but this gene call is untestable without DNA. This CDR3 contains 16 residues. Germline lookup yields CDR1 SGHVS and CDR2 FNYEAQ. CDR3 in amino acids: CASSLGGTGLNYGYTF.

This chain uses TRBV5-1 with TRBJ2-7; TCRdb outputs TRBD2, but without DNA this stays unchecked. Germline V gene sequence: CDR1 SGHRS, CDR2 YFSETQ. This CDR3 is built from 14 residues. This CDR3 reads CASSSRLAEYEQYF. Supplemented by reference TRBV5-1 and TRBJ2-7, the full variable domain reads KAGVTQTPRYLIKTRGQQVTLSCSPISGHRSVSWYQQTPGQGLQFLFEYFSETQRNKGNFPGRFSGRQFSNSRSEMNVSTLELGDSALYLCASSSRLAEYEQYFGPGTRLTVT.

J is TRBJ2-1 and V is TRBV12-3 or TRBV12-4; TCRdb's D gene call, TRBD2, goes unchecked for lack of DNA. This CDR3 spans 17 amino acids. CDR3 loop: CASNYIAGESSYNEQFF.

The chain has TRBV9 and TRBJ1-1; TCRdb's D call, TRBD1, is unchecked because there is no DNA. Germline-derived CDR1 and CDR2 are SGDLS and YYNGEE. The CDR3 sequence is 16 residues long. CDR3 sequence reads: CASSRGQGTLNTEAFF.

V usage is TRBV29-1 and J usage is TRBJ2-7; the TRBD2 assignment by TCRdb is unverifiable without DNA. The CDR3 has 18 residues. From germline, CDR1 is SQVTM and CDR2 ANQGSEA. CDR3 in amino acids: CSVKVGTSVRLSSYEQYF.

CDR3 loop: CASSLVIGLDGELFF. The chain couples TRBV11-2 to TRBJ2-2; as DNA is missing, the TRBD2 call by TCRdb cannot be tested. This CDR3 is built from 15 residues. Germline CDR1 and CDR2: SGHAT and FQNNGV.

V and J are TRBV6-2 or TRBV6-3 and TRBJ2-1; TCRdb designates TRBD2, a call that cannot be tested without DNA. Per the germline V gene, CDR1 is MNHEY and CDR2 is SVGEGT. The CDR3 covers 17 residues. The CDR3 spells CASSLFSGGGLGNEQFF.

V gene TRBV7-2 combines with J gene TRBJ1-4; TCRdb proposes TRBD1, but this gene call is untestable without DNA. Germline lookup yields CDR1 SGHTA and CDR2 FQGNSA. This CDR3 is built from 14 residues. CDR3 region: CASSKNRGPEKLFF.

The chain couples TRBV12-3 or TRBV12-4 to TRBJ2-1; absent DNA, TCRdb's TRBD1 call cannot be checked. The CDR3 is 16 amino acids. The CDR3: CASSPLGATTYNEQFF.

CDR3 loop: CSARRPQGASGELFF. V and J are TRBV20-1 and TRBJ2-2; no DNA is available, so the TRBD1 call from TCRdb remains unchecked. The CDR3 has 15 amino acids. The germline V gene has CDR1 DFQATT and CDR2 SNEGSKA (reference sequence).

The rearrangement uses TRBV12-3 or TRBV12-4 and TRBJ2-5; no DNA is available, so the TRBD1 call from TCRdb remains unchecked. CDR3 length: 16 amino acids. CDR3 sequence reads: CASSLQAGGSGETQYF.

The chain employs TRBV27 and TRBJ2-1; as DNA is missing, the TRBD2 call by TCRdb cannot be tested. The germline V gene encodes CDR1 MNHEY and CDR2 SMNVEV (reference sequence). The CDR3 spans 18 residues. The CDR3 reads CASSSPVRAGLFYNEQFF.

V and J are TRBV6-5 and TRBJ2-5; TCRdb's D call of TRBD1 is untestable without DNA. The CDR3 is made up of 15 amino acids. Germline V gene sequence: CDR1 MNHEY, CDR2 SVGAGI. The CDR3 is CASSYSGGTGETQYF.

The V gene is TRBV5-1, the J gene TRBJ1-1; TCRdb's assignment of TRBD1 cannot be checked, as there is no DNA. Germline CDR1 is SGHRS and CDR2 is YFSETQ. The CDR3 runs 17 residues. This chain's CDR3 is CASSGTGGPFLGTEAFF.

Here the CDR3 reads CASSLGGQTINQPQHF. The chain links TRBV12-3 or TRBV12-4 to TRBJ1-5; TCRdb designates TRBD1, a call that cannot be tested without DNA. The CDR3 has 16 residues.

The rearrangement joins TRBV9 to TRBJ2-1; TCRdb outputs TRBD2, but without DNA this stays unchecked. The CDR3 is made up of 15 amino acids. The germline V gene encodes CDR1 SGDLS and CDR2 YYNGEE. CDR3 loop: CASSPTSGSGNEQFF.

The rearrangement joins TRBV12-3 or TRBV12-4 to TRBJ2-1; TCRdb names TRBD2, which stays unverified in the absence of DNA. The CDR3 is 17 amino acids. CDR3 amino acids: CASSLAGGLAGSNEQFF.

V usage is TRBV2 and J usage is TRBJ2-2; TCRdb proposes TRBD2, but this gene call is untestable without DNA. Germline V gene lookup returns CDR1 SNHLY and CDR2 FYNNEI. CDR3 length: 13 amino acids. The CDR3 is CASRAGVSGELFF.

The J gene is TRBJ2-7, the V gene TRBV28; the D call of TRBD1 rests on TCRdb alone, since no DNA is present to check it. The length of the CDR3 is 15 residues. Germline CDR1 reads MDHEN; CDR2 reads SYDVKM. CDR3 sequence reads: CASSLKQGGHYEQYF.